Detailed here is one T cell receptor beta chain. No antigen is known for it. The data were taken from a study of Tregs in tolerant kidney transplant recipients. Germline CDR1 SGHDT, CDR2 YYEEEE. The germline V and J ends were trimmed by 4 bases and 4 bases, with 15 bases remaining between them. The CDR3 has 15 amino acids. Study findings and constraints: Donor-specific Treg expansion exceeded global Treg expansion in tolerant patients, suggesting antigen drive.

Generated by immunoSEQ multiplex PCR, the TCRdb table keeps only in-frame clones and is missing some. Of fewer than 80,000 clones listed, 98% were seen once; the top ten hold around 0.58%. The sequenced sample was CD4+ T cells from blood, obtained before the transplant. The chain recombines TRBV5-6 with TRBJ1-5, with D perhaps TRBD1 (6 bases). The sequence was obtained from a human donor who received a combined kidney and bone marrow transplant. The CDR3, as DNA: TGTGCCAGCAGCCGAATGATACAGGGAAATCAGCCCCAGCATTTT. It codes for CASSRMIQGNQPQHF.